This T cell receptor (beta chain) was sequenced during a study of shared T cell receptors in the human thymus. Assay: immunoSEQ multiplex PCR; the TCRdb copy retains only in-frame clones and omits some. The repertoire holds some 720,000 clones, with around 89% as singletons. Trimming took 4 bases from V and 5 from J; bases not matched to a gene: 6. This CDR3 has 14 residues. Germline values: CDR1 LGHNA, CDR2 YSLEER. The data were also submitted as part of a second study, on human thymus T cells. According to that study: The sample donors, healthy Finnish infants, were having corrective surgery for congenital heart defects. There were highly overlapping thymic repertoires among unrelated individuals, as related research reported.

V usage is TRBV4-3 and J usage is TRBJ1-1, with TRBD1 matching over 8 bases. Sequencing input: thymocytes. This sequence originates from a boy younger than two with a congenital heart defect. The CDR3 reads CASSLQGARTEAFF. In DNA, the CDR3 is TGCGCCAGCAGCCTCCAGGGGGCGCGGACTGAAGCTTTCTTT.